This paragraph covers one T cell receptor beta chain sequence. Its target is not known. The data were taken from a study of shared clonotypes between healthy human individuals. Across the whole study: CD4 naive and CD4 memory each took three plates per donor, while CD8 naive took two and CD8 memory one.

The assay was immunoSEQ multiplex PCR, and TCRdb's table has in-frame clones only and misses some. This sample has some 200,000 clones, with approximately 92% found just once. Overall study results and limits: Rarefaction analysis demonstrated incomplete sorted-subset sequencing notwithstanding large depth.

The V and J ends lost 1 base and 5 bases, in that order; junction bases with no gene match: 6. Germline loops: CDR1 SGHDT, CDR2 YYEEEE. The CDR3 length is 15 residues. Input material: naive CD4+ T cells sorted from blood. The subset is: CD45RA+ positively selected. The receptor comes from a woman in her thirties in good health. V gene TRBV5-6 combines with J gene TRBJ2-1; 7 nucleotides line up with TRBD2. The chain's CDR3 is CASSLPGLENNEQFF. The CDR3 DNA sequence: TGTGCCAGCAGCTTGCCAGGACTAGAAAACAATGAGCAGTTCTTC.